This entry is about one TCR beta chain. Trimming removed 1 base from V and 4 bases from J, with 6 bases in between. Per the germline V gene, CDR1 is LGHNT and CDR2 is FRNRAP. This CDR3 has 13 amino acids. The study counted Cohort 3 donors as recovered given two negative PCRs, clearance, or symptom resolution. Libraries were prepared by immunoSEQ multiplex PCR; TCRdb keeps only in-frame clonotypes and omits some of them. This table holds 430,000 or so clones, approximately 88% found once. The sample is drawn from a study of blood T cell repertoires in COVID-19. Sequences were obtained from PBMCs or T cells enriched from blood (not recorded which). The chain is built from TRBV12-5 and TRBJ2-3; no clear D. The sequence came from a woman between 40 and 50 years old who had recovered from COVID-19. For the CDR3, the DNA is TGTGCTAGTGGTTTGGCGTCCGCAGATACGCAGTATTTT. It specifies CASGLASADTQYF.